This TCR beta chain was recovered during a study of persistence of HIV-infected CD4 T cells. General study findings and limits: TCRbeta richness was lower in CMV- and Gag-responding cells than in anti-CD3/anti-CD28-responding cells. Degenerate expanded CDR3beta sequences were enriched among CMV- and Gag-responding cells.

The libraries were made with immunoSEQ version 4 in survey mode. Genomic DNA was diluted to around 10 ng/uL, up to 1 ug per sample. Sequencing used immunoSEQ multiplex PCR; TCRdb keeps in-frame clones, though not all of them. The repertoire includes thousands of clones, around 67% of them detected once, and around 20% sits in the top ten. The stimulus was lysate of CMV-infected fibroblasts, 8.5 to 10 ug/mL. Sorting of responding CD4+ T cells relied on upregulated CD40 ligand together with CD69. CD8+ T cells were removed from PBMCs prior to stimulation. On this clone: Its specificity is unknown.

Losses at the gene ends were 5 bases for V and 8 bases for J; bases not matched to a gene: 7. CDR1 and CDR2 from the germline V gene are SGHTA and FQGNSA. The CDR3 totals 14 residues. This sequence originates from an adult man with HIV who was CMV-seropositive. Source: CD4+ T cells sorted from PBMCs after approximately 20-hour stimulation, taken from a patient who received antiretroviral therapy. The chain couples TRBV7-2 to TRBJ1-4, with 8 nucleotides matching TRBD1. The CDR3: CASSPQGVGEKLFF. As DNA, the CDR3 is TGTGCCAGCAGCCCACAGGGGGTGGGGGAAAAACTGTTTTTT.